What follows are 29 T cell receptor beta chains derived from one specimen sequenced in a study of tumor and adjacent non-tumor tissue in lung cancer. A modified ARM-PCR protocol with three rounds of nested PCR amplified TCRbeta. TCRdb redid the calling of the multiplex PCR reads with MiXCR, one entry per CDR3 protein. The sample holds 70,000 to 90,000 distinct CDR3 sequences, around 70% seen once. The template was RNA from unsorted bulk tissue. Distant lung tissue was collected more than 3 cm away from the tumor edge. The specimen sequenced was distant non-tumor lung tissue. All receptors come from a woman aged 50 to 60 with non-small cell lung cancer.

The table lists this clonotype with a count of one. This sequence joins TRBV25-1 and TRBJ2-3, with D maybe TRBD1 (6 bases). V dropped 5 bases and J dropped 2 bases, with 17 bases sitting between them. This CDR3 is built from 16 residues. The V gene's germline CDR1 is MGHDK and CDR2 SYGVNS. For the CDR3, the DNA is TGTGCCAGCAGTCCTCTGGGAACAGGGAACACAGATACGCAGTATTTT. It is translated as CASSPLGTGNTDTQYF.

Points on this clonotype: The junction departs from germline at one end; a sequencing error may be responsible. DNA for the CDR3: TGTGTCAGCAGCCCGGCAGGGGGCACCGGGGAGCTGTTTTTT. Translating it yields CVSSPAGGTGELFF. The chain uses TRBV11-2 and TRBJ2-2; 7 nucleotides line up with TRBD1. This CDR3 has 14 residues. The V gene's germline CDR1 is SGHAT and CDR2 FQNNGV.

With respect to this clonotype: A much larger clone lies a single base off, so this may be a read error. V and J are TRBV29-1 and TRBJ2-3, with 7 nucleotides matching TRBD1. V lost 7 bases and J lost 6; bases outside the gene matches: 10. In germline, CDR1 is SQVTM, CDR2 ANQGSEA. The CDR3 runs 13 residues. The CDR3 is CSAKQGTKDTQYF. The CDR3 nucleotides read TGCAGCGCAAAACAGGGGACCAAGGATACGCAGTATTTT.

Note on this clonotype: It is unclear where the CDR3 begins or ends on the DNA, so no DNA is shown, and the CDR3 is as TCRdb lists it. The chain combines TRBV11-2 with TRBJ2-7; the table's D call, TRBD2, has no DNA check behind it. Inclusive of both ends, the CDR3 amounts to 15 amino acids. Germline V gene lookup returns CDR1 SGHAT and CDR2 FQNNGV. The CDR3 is CAIIPWASGSYEHYF.

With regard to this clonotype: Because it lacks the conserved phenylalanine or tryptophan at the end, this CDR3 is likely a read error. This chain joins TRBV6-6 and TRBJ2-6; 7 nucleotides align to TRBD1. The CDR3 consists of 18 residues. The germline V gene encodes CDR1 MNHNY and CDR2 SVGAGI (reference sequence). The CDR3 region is CASSSRQGSSSGANVLTS. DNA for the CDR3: TGTGCCAGCAGTTCGAGACAGGGTTCCAGCTCTGGGGCCAATGTCCTGACTTCC.

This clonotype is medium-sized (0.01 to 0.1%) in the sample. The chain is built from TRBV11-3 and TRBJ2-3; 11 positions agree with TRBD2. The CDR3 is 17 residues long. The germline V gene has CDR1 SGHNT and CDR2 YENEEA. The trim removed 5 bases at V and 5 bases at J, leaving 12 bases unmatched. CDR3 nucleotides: TGTGCCAGCAGCACCGGGACTAGCGGAACTTTACTAGATACGCAGTATTTT. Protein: CASSTGTSGTLLDTQYF.

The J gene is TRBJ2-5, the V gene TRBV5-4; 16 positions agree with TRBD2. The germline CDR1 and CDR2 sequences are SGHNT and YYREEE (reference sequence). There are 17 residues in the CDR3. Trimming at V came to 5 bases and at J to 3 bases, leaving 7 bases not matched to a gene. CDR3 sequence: CASSPGLAGGLEETQYF. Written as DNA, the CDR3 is TGTGCCAGCAGTCCGGGACTAGCGGGAGGGCTGGAAGAGACCCAGTACTTC.

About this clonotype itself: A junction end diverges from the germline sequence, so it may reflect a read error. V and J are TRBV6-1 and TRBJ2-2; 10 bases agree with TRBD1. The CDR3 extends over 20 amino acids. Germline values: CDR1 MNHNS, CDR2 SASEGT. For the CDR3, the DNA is TGTGCCAACAGTGATCTCACCGGGACAGGGGTCCCCCTTCAGACCGGGGAGCTGTTTTTT. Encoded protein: CANSDLTGTGVPLQTGELFF.

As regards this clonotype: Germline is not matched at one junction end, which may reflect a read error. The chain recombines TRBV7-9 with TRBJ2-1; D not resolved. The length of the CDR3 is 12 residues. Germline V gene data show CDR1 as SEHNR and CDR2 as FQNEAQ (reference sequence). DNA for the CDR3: TGTGCCAGCAGCCTCTCCTACAATGAGCTGTTCTTC. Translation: CASSLSYNELFF.

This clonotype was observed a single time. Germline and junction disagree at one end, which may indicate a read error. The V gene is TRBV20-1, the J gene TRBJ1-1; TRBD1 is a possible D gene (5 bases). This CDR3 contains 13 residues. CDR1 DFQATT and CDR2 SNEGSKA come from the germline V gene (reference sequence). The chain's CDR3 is CSTSTRRGTEVFF. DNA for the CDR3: TGCAGTACTTCGACACGGAGGGGCACTGAAGTTTTCTTT.

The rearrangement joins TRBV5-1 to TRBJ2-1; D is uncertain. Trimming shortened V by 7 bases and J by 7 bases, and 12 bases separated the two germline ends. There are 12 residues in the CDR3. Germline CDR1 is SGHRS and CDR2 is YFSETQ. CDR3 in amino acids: CASFLAWNEQFF. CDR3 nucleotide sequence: TGCGCCAGCTTTCTCGCATGGAATGAGCAGTTCTTC.

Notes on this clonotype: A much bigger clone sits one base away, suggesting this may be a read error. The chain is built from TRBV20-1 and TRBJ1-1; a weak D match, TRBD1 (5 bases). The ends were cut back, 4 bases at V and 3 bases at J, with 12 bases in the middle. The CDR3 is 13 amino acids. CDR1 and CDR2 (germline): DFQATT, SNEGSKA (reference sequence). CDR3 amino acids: CSAIQGEDTEAFF. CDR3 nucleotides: TGCAGTGCTATTCAGGGTGAAGACACTGAAGCTTTCTTT.

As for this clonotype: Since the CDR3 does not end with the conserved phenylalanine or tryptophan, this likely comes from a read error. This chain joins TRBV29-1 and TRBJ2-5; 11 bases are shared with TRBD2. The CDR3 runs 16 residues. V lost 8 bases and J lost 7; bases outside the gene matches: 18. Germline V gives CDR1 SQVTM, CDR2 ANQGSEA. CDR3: CSFAVNSGRVVGTQYL. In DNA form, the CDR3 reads TGCAGCTTTGCGGTCAATAGCGGGAGGGTTGTGGGGACCCAGTACTTA.

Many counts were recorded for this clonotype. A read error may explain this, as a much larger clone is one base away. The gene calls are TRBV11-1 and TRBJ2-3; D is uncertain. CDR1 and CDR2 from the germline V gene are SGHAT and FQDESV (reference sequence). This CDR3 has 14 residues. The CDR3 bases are TGTGCCAGCAGCTTAGCGGTGGGCACATATACGCAGTATTTT. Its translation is CASSLAVGTYTQYF.

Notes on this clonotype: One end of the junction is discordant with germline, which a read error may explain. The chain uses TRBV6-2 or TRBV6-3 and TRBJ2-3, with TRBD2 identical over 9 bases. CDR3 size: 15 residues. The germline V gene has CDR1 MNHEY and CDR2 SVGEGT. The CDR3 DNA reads TGTGCCAGCAGTATCCTTAGCGGGGGCATAGATACCCAGTATTTT. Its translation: CASSILSGGIDTQYF.

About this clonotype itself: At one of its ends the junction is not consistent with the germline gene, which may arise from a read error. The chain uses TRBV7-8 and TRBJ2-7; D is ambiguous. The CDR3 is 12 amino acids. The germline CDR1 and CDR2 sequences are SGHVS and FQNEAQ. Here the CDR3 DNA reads TGTACCAGCAGCTTAGGTTTCTACGAGCAGAACTTC. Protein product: CTSSLGFYEQNF.

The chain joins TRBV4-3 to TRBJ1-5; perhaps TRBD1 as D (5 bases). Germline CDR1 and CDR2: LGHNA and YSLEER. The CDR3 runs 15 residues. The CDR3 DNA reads TGCGTTAGCAGCCAAGATAGAGGGGCCTCTCAGCCCCAGCATTTT. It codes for CVSSQDRGASQPQHF.

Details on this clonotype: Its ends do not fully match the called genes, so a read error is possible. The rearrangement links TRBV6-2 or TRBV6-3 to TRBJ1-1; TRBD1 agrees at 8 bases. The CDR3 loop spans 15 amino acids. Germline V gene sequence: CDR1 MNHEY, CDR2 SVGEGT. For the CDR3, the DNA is TGTGTCAGCATTAGTGACAGGGGCGGGTACACTGAAGCTTTCTTT. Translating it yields CVSISDRGGYTEAFF.

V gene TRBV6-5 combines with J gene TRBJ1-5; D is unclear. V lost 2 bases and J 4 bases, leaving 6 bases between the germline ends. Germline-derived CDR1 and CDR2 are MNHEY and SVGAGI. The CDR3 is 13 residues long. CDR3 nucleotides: TGTGCCAGCAGTTACGAGGGTAATCAGCCCCAGCATTTT. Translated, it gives CASSYEGNQPQHF.

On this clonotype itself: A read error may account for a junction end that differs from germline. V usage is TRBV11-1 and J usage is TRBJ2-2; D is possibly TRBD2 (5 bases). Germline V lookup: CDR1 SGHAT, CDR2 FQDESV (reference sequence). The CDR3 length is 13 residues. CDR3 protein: CGSSPTTSGKLFF. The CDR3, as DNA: TGTGGCAGCAGCCCTACAACGTCCGGGAAGCTGTTTTTT.

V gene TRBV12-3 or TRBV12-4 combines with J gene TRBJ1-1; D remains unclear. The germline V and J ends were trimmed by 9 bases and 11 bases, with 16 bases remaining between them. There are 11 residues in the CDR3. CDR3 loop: CASIGPDGAFF. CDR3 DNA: TGTGCCAGTATCGGCCCTGATGGGGCTTTCTTT.

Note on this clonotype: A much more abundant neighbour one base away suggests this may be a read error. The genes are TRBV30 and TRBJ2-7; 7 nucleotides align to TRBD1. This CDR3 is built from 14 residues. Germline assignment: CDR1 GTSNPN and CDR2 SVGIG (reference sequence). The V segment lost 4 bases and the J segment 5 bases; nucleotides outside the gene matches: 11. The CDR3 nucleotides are TGTGCCTGGACTGCCGGGACAGCAACCCACGAGCAGTACTTC. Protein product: CAWTAGTATHEQYF.

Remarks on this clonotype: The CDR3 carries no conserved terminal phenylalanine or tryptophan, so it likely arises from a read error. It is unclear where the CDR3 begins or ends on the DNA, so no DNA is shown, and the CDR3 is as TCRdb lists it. The CDR3: CAISKSRAGIRNEKLVV. The chain employs TRBV10-3 and TRBJ1-4; the D call TRBD1 from the table was never checked on the DNA. The CDR3 has 17 residues if both end residues are counted. Germline CDR1 reads ENHRY; CDR2 reads SYGVKD.

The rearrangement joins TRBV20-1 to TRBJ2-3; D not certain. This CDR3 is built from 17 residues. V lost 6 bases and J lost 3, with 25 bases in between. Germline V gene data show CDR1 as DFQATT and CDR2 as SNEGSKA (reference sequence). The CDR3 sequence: CSAQASGGTSSTDTQYF. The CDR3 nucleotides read TGCAGTGCCCAAGCGTCCGGCGGAACCTCTAGTACAGATACGCAGTATTTT.

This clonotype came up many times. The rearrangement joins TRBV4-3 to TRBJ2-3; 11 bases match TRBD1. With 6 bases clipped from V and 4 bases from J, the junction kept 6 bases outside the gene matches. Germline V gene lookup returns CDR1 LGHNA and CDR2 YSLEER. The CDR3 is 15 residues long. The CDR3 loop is CASSRTGGEADTQYF. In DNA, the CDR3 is TGCGCCAGCAGTCGGACAGGGGGCGAAGCAGATACGCAGTATTTT.

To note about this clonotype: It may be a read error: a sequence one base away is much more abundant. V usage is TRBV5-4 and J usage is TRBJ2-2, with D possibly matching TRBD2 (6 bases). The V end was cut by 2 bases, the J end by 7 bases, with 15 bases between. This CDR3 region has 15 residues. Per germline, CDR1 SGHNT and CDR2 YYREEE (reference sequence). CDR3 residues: CASSLGGMGSGELFF. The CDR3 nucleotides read TGTGCCAGCAGCTTAGGAGGGATGGGTAGCGGGGAGCTGTTTTTT.

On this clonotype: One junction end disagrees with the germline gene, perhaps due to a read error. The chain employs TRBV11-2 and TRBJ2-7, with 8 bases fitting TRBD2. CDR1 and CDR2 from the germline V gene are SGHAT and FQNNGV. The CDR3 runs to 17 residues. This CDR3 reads CASSPGLARRSSYEQYF. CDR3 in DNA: TGTGCCAGCAGCCCAGGACTAGCCCGCAGAAGCTCCTACGAGCAGTATTTC.

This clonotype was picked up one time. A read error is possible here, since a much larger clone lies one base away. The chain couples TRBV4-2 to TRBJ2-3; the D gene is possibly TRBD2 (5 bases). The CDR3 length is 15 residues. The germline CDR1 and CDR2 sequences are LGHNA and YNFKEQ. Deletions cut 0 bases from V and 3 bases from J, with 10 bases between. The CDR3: CASSQEGGGTDTQYF. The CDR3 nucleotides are TGTGCCAGCAGCCAAGAAGGCGGAGGAACAGATACGCAGTATTTT.

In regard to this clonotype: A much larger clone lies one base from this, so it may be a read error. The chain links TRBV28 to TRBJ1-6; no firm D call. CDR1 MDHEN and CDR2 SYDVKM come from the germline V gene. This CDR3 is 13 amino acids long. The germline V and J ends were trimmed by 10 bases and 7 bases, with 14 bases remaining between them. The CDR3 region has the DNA TGTGCCATCGGCCAAATGGGGAATTCACCCCTCCACTTT. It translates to CAIGQMGNSPLHF.